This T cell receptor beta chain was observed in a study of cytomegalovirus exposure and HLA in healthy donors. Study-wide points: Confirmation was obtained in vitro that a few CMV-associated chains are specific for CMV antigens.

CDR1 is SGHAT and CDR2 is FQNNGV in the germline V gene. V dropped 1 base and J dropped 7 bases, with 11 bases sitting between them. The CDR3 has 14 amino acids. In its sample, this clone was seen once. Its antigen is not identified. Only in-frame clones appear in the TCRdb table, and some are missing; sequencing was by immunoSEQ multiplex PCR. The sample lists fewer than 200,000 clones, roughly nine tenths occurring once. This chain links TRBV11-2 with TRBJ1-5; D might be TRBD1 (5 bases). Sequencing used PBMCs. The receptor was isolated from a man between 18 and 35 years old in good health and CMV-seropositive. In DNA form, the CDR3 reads TGTGCCAGCAGCTTAGCTGGGGCGGGACAGCCCCAGCATTTT. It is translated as CASSLAGAGQPQHF. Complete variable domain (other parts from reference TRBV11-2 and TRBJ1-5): EAGVAQSPRYKIIEKRQSVAFWCNPISGHATLYWYQQILGQGPKLLIQFQNNGVVDDSQLPKDRFSAERLKGVDSTLKIQPAKLEDSAVYLCASSLAGAGQPQHFGDGTRLSIL.